This section outlines one T cell receptor (beta chain) sequence together with its context. V lost 0 bases and J 1 base, leaving 7 bases between the germline ends. CDR1 and CDR2 (germline): LNHDA, SQIVND (reference sequence). This CDR3 is built from 15 residues. The protocol was immunoSEQ multiplex PCR, while the TCRdb copy is restricted to in-frame clones and leaves out a portion. This sample comprises approximately 30,000 clones, none seen once only. The data originate from a study of T cells after posttransplantation cyclophosphamide. The sequenced sample was PBMCs. The clonotype comes from a woman between 50 and 59 years old in good health and a related stem cell transplant donor. The chain joins TRBV19 to TRBJ1-5, with D possibly matching TRBD1 (6 bases). The CDR3: CASSIDRGSNQPQHF. CDR3 bases: TGTGCCAGTAGTATAGATAGGGGGAGCAATCAGCCCCAGCATTTT.